The present T cell receptor (beta chain) was sequenced within a study of metastatic and nonmetastatic thyroid tumors. Study conclusions and caveats: Compared with benign nodules, malignant thyroid tumors were reported to have significantly higher TCR beta diversity in both blood and tumor.

Germline V gene data show CDR1 as LNHDA and CDR2 as SQIVND (reference sequence). The length of the CDR3 is 16 residues. TCRdb re-analyzed the PCR reads through MiXCR. Among 25,000 to 35,000 clones listed, around 15% were seen once. Nobody among the patients had been given any treatment before thyroid surgery. This clone was picked up a small number of times. Antigen unknown. The junction does not match germline at one end; this may be a read error. This chain uses TRBV19 with TRBJ2-3; either TRBD1 or TRBD2 may supply D (5 bases each). The clonotype was recovered from a female donor with papillary thyroid cancer or a benign thyroid nodule (not recorded which). Some clones in this sample may be carry-over from other donors' samples. The sample taken for sequencing was blood. The CDR3 coding sequence is TGTGACAGTAGTACACTCGGGACCTCCAATCCAGATACGCAGTATTTT. Translated: CDSSTLGTSNPDTQYF.